What follows are 18 T cell receptor beta chains derived from one specimen sequenced in a study of blood T cell repertoires in COVID-19. TCRdb's copy holds only in-frame clones and misses some; the assay was immunoSEQ multiplex PCR. The data contain tens of thousands of clones, over 60% of them singletons. The sequenced sample consisted of peripheral blood. The origin of the receptors is a young man with COVID-19, enrolled during active disease.

This clone was seen a single time. V gene TRBV30 combines with J gene TRBJ2-1, with D perhaps matching TRBD1 (6 bases). The CDR3 runs to 12 residues. Germline V gene data show CDR1 as GTSNPN and CDR2 as SVGIG (reference sequence). V was shortened by 5 bases and J by 8 bases, with 13 bases between the two germline ends. The CDR3 loop reads CAWVPGVHEQFF. CDR3 bases: TGTGCCTGGGTCCCAGGGGTCCATGAGCAGTTCTTC.

This clone was detected once. The V gene is TRBV5-4, the J gene TRBJ2-5, with TRBD1 identical over 8 bases. The J segment lost 5 bases and the V segment lost 2 bases, leaving 5 bases of the junction unmatched. The CDR3 consists of 14 residues. The germline CDR1 and CDR2 sequences are SGHNT and YYREEE (reference sequence). The CDR3 region has the DNA TGTGCCAGCAGCTTCGCAGGGGGCCGTGAGACCCAGTACTTC. Its protein product is CASSFAGGRETQYF.

This clone was seen more than once but under ten times. The V gene is TRBV2, the J gene TRBJ1-3, with 9 bases fitting TRBD1. CDR1 and CDR2 from the germline V gene are SNHLY and FYNNEI. V was clipped by 6 bases and J by 4 bases; unmatched bases: 7. This CDR3 is 15 amino acids long. In DNA form, the CDR3 reads TGTGCCAGCAGCATCAGGGGGACAGGGGGAAACACCATATATTTT. Amino acids: CASSIRGTGGNTIYF. Filled out from reference TRBV2 and TRBJ1-3, the complete variable domain reads EPEVTQTPSHQVTQMGQEVILRCVPISNHLYFYWYRQILGQKVEFLVSFYNNEISEKSEIFDDQFSVERPDGSNFTLKIRSTKLEDSAMYFCASSIRGTGGNTIYFGEGSWLTVV.

The V and J genes are TRBV3-1 (or the pseudogene TRBV3-2) and TRBJ2-3, with TRBD2 matching over 11 bases. Losses at the gene ends were 4 bases for V and 4 bases for J; bases not matched to a gene: 10. This CDR3 has 17 residues. Germline CDR1 LGHDT, CDR2 YNNKEL (reference sequence). The CDR3 loop is CASSRDRLAGTADTQYF. DNA for the CDR3: TGTGCCAGCAGCCGGGATCGACTAGCGGGAACGGCAGATACGCAGTATTTT.

The chain combines TRBV10-2 with TRBJ2-1; the match to TRBD2 covers 8 bases. Germline V gives CDR1 WSHSY, CDR2 SAAADI. V lost 7 bases to trimming and J lost 2 bases; unmatched junction nucleotides: 7. The CDR3 has 15 residues. CDR3 in DNA: TGCGCCAGCACCGTTGCGGGAGGCCCCTACAATGAGCAGTTCTTC. Translating it yields CASTVAGGPYNEQFF.

This clone was recorded a few times. The chain recombines TRBV29-1 with TRBJ2-3; D may be TRBD1 (5 bases). Trimming left V 4 bases short and J 6 bases short, with 14 bases between. CDR3 length: 13 residues. In germline, CDR1 is SQVTM, CDR2 ANQGSEA. The CDR3 region is CSVVGQGSDTQYF. CDR3 sequence (DNA): TGCAGCGTTGTGGGTCAGGGTTCGGATACGCAGTATTTT.

This clone appeared many times. The chain links TRBV10-3 to TRBJ2-5; the D gene is possibly TRBD2 (6 bases). V was shortened by 10 bases and J by 3 bases, with 9 bases between the two germline ends. The V gene's germline CDR1 is ENHRY and CDR2 SYGVKD. This CDR3 has 11 residues. The CDR3 loop reads CATSGEETQYF. CDR3 coding DNA: TGTGCCACCTCGGGGGAAGAGACCCAGTACTTC.

This sequence joins TRBV6-5 and TRBJ2-3; D might be TRBD1 (5 bases). Trimming cost V 4 bases and J 5 bases, with 16 bases left between them. The CDR3 contains 15 residues. Germline V gene data show CDR1 as MNHEY and CDR2 as SVGAGI. Written as DNA, the CDR3 is TGTGCCAGCAGTTCCCAGGTGGGGCCGAGAGATACGCAGTATTTT. Translating it yields CASSSQVGPRDTQYF.

The chain is built from TRBV7-9 and TRBJ2-3, with TRBD1 matching 9 bases. This CDR3 comprises 16 residues. V lost 5 bases, J lost 3 bases, and 9 bases stayed unmatched. Germline V gives CDR1 SEHNR, CDR2 FQNEAQ (reference sequence). The CDR3 bases are TGTGCCAGCAGCCAAAACCGGGACAGGGAAACAGATACGCAGTATTTT. This encodes CASSQNRDRETDTQYF.

The chain carries TRBV10-3 and TRBJ1-6; maybe TRBD1 (5 bases). The CDR3 is 13 amino acids. Trimming left V 6 bases short and J 7 bases short, with 10 bases between. In germline, CDR1 is ENHRY, CDR2 SYGVKD. CDR3 in DNA: TGTGCCATCAGCGCACAGGAAAATTCACCCCTCCACTTT. Translated, it gives CAISAQENSPLHF.

This chain connects TRBV27 to TRBJ2-7; no clear D. CDR1 and CDR2 (germline): MNHEY, SMNVEV (reference sequence). The CDR3 runs 10 residues. Between the trimmed V and J ends, which lost 4 bases and 5 bases, there was a span of 3 bases. The CDR3 region is CASSWHEQYF. As DNA, the CDR3 is TGTGCCAGCAGTTGGCACGAGCAGTACTTC.

The V gene is TRBV11-3, the J gene TRBJ2-7; D gene unclear. Looked up from germline, CDR1 is SGHNT and CDR2 is YENEEA. V was pared by 0 bases and J by 3 bases, with 12 bases between. The CDR3 runs to 15 residues. CDR3 in DNA: TGTGCCAGCAGCTTAGATGCCCTCCCCGGCTACGAGCAGTACTTC. Protein product: CASSLDALPGYEQYF.

This sequence joins TRBV19 and TRBJ2-1; possible D gene TRBD1, 6 bases. V was trimmed by 6 bases and J by 0 bases, leaving 12 bases between them. This CDR3 is built from 15 residues. Germline V gene lookup returns CDR1 LNHDA and CDR2 SQIVND (reference sequence). Here the CDR3 reads CASSLTGHSYNEQFF. Here the CDR3 DNA reads TGTGCCAGTAGCCTTACAGGGCACTCCTACAATGAGCAGTTCTTC.

The gene calls are TRBV6-2 or TRBV6-3 and TRBJ2-1; 7 bases map to TRBD2. CDR3 length: 14 residues. With V trimmed by 4 bases and J by 2 bases, 2 bases remained unmatched. Germline assignment: CDR1 MNHEY and CDR2 SVGEGT. CDR3 region: CASSWEGPYNEQFF. For the CDR3, the DNA is TGTGCCAGCAGTTGGGAGGGCCCCTACAATGAGCAGTTCTTC.

The chain recombines TRBV24-1 with TRBJ2-3; a weak D match, TRBD1 (6 bases). The length of the CDR3 is 16 residues. The germline V and J ends were trimmed by 6 bases and 2 bases, with 17 bases remaining between them. Per germline, CDR1 KGHDR and CDR2 SFDVKD. The CDR3 loop reads CATSTLQGATTDTQYF. The CDR3, as DNA: TGTGCCACCAGTACCCTACAGGGAGCCACCACAGATACGCAGTATTTT.

The chain joins TRBV11-3 to TRBJ2-7; 9 positions agree with TRBD1. The CDR3 extends over 14 amino acids. After removal of 5 bases from V and 7 bases from J, the junction contained 9 bases not matched to a gene. Germline V gene data show CDR1 as SGHNT and CDR2 as YENEEA. CDR3 sequence reads: CASSPGQGLGEQYF. The CDR3 DNA reads as TGTGCCAGCAGCCCTGGACAGGGGCTGGGGGAGCAGTACTTC.

Here the CDR3 DNA reads TGTGCCAGCAGCTTAGTACTCGCCAATGAGCAGTTCTTC. It is translated as CASSLVLANEQFF. The gene calls are TRBV7-9 and TRBJ2-1; D ambiguous. The ends were cut back, 1 base at V and 6 bases at J, with 7 bases in the middle. Germline V gene sequence: CDR1 SEHNR, CDR2 FQNEAQ (reference sequence). The CDR3 contains 13 residues.

The gene calls are TRBV7-2 and TRBJ2-3; no clear D gene. This CDR3 has 15 amino acids. V lost 1 base and J lost 0, with 8 bases in between. From germline, CDR1 is SGHTA and CDR2 FQGNSA. In DNA, the CDR3 is TGTGCCAGCAGCTTAGTGGGCCATAGCACAGATACGCAGTATTTT. This codes for CASSLVGHSTDTQYF.